This T cell receptor beta chain emerged from a study of blood T cell repertoires in COVID-19. Study as a whole: T cells, B-cell-depleted T cells, or PBMCs provided the cDNA or gDNA that served as material.

Cohort allocation depended upon clinical history that participants reported. In the authors' workflow: Reference gene primer amplification in the assay estimated nucleated cell counts. Here immunoSEQ multiplex PCR was the method, and the copy in TCRdb shows in-frame clones only, minus some. The V and J calls and clone size were taken over from that table, and D and trimming were inferred from the DNA. The table lists a few hundred thousand clones, roughly 90% of them singletons. The CDR3 covers 14 residues. From germline, CDR1 is SGHAT and CDR2 FQDESV (reference sequence). V lost 2 bases and J lost 3, with 9 bases in between.

Source material: PBMCs or T cells enriched from blood (not recorded which). The rearrangement links TRBV11-1 to TRBJ2-3; TRBD2 is a possible D gene (6 bases). This clonotype was obtained from a woman aged 25 to 39 who had been exposed to COVID-19. The DNA of the CDR3 is TGTGCCAGCAGCTTACGGGGGTGGACAGATACGCAGTATTTT. Its translation: CASSLRGWTDTQYF.